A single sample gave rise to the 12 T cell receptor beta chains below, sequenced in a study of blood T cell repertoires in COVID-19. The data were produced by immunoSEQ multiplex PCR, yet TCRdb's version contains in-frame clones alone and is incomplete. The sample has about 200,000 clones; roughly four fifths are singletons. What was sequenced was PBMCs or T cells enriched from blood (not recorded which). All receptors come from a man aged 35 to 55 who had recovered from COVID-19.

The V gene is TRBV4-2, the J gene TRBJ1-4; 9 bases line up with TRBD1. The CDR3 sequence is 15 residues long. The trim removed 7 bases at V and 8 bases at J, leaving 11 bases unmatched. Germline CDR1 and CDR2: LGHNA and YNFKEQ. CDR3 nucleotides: TGTGCCAGCACCCCGAGGGGACAGGGTGCCGAAAAACTGTTTTTT. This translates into CASTPRGQGAEKLFF.

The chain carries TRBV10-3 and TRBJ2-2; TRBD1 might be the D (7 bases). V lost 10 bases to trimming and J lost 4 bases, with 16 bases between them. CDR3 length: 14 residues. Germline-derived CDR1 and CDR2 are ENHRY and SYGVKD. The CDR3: CATSGAGGTGELFF. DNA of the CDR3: TGTGCCACCTCGGGGGCAGGGGGCACCGGGGAGCTGTTTTTT.

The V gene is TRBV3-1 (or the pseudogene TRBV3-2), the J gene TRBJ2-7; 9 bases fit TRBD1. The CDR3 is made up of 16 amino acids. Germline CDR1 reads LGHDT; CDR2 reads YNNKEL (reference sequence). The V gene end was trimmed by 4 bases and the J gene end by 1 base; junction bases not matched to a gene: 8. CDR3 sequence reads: CASSPALTGGSYEQYF. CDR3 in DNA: TGTGCCAGCAGCCCGGCCCTGACAGGGGGTTCCTACGAGCAGTACTTC.

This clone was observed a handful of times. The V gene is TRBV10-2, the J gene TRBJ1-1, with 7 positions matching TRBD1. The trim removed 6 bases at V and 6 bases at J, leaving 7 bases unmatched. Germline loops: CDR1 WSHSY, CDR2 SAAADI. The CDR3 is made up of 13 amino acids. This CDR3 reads CASRDRFISEAFF. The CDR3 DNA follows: TGCGCCAGCAGGGACAGGTTTATATCTGAAGCTTTCTTT.

CDR3 in DNA: TGTGCCAGCAGCCTCCGTGCACAGAACTATGGCTACACCTTC. Translation: CASSLRAQNYGYTF. The chain carries TRBV7-8 and TRBJ1-2; no clear D gene. CDR3 length: 14 amino acids. Germline loops: CDR1 SGHVS, CDR2 FQNEAQ. V lost 5 bases to trimming and J lost 2 bases, with 12 bases between them.

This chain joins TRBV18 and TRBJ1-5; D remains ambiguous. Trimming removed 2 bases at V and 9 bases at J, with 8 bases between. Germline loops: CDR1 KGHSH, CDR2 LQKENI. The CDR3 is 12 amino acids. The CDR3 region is CASSPGQWPQHF. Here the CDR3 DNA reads TGTGCCAGCTCACCAGGTCAGTGGCCCCAGCATTTT.

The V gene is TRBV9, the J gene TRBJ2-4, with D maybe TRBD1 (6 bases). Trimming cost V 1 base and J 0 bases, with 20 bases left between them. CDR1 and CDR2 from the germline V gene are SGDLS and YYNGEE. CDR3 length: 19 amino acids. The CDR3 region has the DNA TGTGCCAGCAGCGTAAGTCCCAGCAGGGGAGATGTAGCCAAAAACATTCAGTACTTC. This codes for CASSVSPSRGDVAKNIQYF.

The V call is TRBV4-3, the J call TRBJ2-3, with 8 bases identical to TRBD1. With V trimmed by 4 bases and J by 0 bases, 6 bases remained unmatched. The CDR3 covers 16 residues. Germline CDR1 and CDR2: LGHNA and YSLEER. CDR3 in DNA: TGCGCCAGCAGCCCTTCGGACAGGGCGAGCACAGATACGCAGTATTTT. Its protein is CASSPSDRASTDTQYF.

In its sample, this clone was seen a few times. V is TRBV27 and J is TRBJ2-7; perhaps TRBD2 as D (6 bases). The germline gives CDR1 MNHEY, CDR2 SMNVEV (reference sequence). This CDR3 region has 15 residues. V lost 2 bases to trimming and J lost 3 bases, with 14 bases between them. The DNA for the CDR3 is TGTGCCAGCAGTTTAGGGCGGGGATGTGGCTACGAGCAGTACGTC. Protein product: CASSLGRGCGYEQYV.

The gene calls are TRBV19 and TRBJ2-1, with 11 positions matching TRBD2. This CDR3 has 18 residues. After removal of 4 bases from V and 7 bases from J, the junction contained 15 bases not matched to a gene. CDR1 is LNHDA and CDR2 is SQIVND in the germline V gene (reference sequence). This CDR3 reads CASSTQLAGATNGNEQFF. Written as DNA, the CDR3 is TGTGCCAGTAGTACCCAACTAGCGGGAGCGACAAATGGGAATGAGCAGTTCTTC.

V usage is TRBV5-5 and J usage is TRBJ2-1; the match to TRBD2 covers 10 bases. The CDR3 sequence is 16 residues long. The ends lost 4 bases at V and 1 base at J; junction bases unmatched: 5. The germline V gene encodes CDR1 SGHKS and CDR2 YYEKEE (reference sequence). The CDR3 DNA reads TGTGCCAGCAGCCAACTAGCGGGGTCTTCCTACAATGAGCAGTTCTTC. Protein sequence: CASSQLAGSSYNEQFF.

CDR3 protein: CATSDPGLAGGMGTDTQYF. CDR3 DNA: TGTGCCACCAGTGATCCGGGACTAGCGGGAGGGATGGGGACAGATACGCAGTATTTT. The V call is TRBV24-1, the J call TRBJ2-3, with 16 bases aligning to TRBD2. Losses at the gene ends were 3 bases for V and 3 bases for J; bases not matched to a gene: 8. The CDR3 length is 19 residues. CDR1 KGHDR and CDR2 SFDVKD come from the germline V gene.